The rows below give T cell receptor beta chains drawn from one sample of a study of blood T cell repertoires in COVID-19. Assay used: immunoSEQ multiplex PCR; TCRdb lists only in-frame clones, some missing. Here the sample spans hundreds of thousands of clones, 80% to 90% being singletons. Material for sequencing was PBMCs or T cells enriched from blood (not recorded which). Receptor source: a man in his forties who had recovered from COVID-19. Both conserved end residues are part of each CDR3. The D gene is left open where the match is weak. Part of the rows lack a size; the others show once, few, many or a class for expanded clones.

cdr3_nt	cdr3_aa	d_call	v_call	j_call	clone_size
TGTGCTAGTGGTTCCCAGACTGGGTCCGGGGAGCTGTTTTTT	CASGSQTGSGELFF	-	TRBV12-5	TRBJ2-2	-
TGTGCCAGCAGTTGGGGGACTAGCGACTACGAGCAGTACTTC	CASSWGTSDYEQYF	TRBD2	TRBV28	TRBJ2-7	-
TGTGCCAGCAGTTTACTGCACAGGGACAAGCAGTTCTTC	CASSLLHRDKQFF	-	TRBV28	TRBJ2-1	-
TGTGCCAGTAGTATGGGGACTGCTAACTATGGCTACACCTTC	CASSMGTANYGYTF	-	TRBV19	TRBJ1-2	once
TGTGCCTGGAGTGTAGCCGGGAAGGGGGCTCAGGGTGGCTACACCTTC	CAWSVAGKGAQGGYTF	TRBD1	TRBV30	TRBJ1-2	-
TGTGCCAGCAAAACCGGACAGTACAATGAGCAGTTCTTC	CASKTGQYNEQFF	-	TRBV28	TRBJ2-1	-
TGTGCCAGCAGCTCCCGGGGGGTTAGCAATCAGCCCCAGCATTTT	CASSSRGVSNQPQHF	-	TRBV13	TRBJ1-5	-
TGTGCCAGCTCACCACGACAGATCAATCAGCCCCAGCATTTT	CASSPRQINQPQHF	-	TRBV18	TRBJ1-5	once
TGCGCCAGCAGCCATCGATCCACACCTAACTATGGCTACACCTTC	CASSHRSTPNYGYTF	-	TRBV4-3	TRBJ1-2	-
TGTGCCACCAGCAGAGATTCAGGCCTCGAGCAGTACTTC	CATSRDSGLEQYF	-	TRBV15	TRBJ2-7	-
TGCGCCAGCAGCCACGCCGAGACTTACTCCTACGAGCAGTACTTC	CASSHAETYSYEQYF	-	TRBV5-1	TRBJ2-7	-
TGTGCCAGCAGCCAGACTAGCGGGAGGGCCTACGAGCAGTACTTC	CASSQTSGRAYEQYF	TRBD2	TRBV7-8	TRBJ2-7	once
TGTGCCAGCAGCTTCAAAACGCTTCTAGCGGGCTGGGGGGGGGCAGATACGCAGTATTTT	CASSFKTLLAGWGGADTQYF	TRBD2	TRBV5-4	TRBJ2-3	-
TGCGCCAGCAGCTACGAAGGGGTCTATGGCTACACCTTC	CASSYEGVYGYTF	-	TRBV4-3	TRBJ1-2	-
TGCAGCGTTCAAAGAGGGACAGGGGTTCGGGAGCAGTACTTC	CSVQRGTGVREQYF	TRBD1	TRBV29-1	TRBJ2-7	-
TGCGCCAGCAGTCTTACTATTAGCACAGATACGCAGTATTTT	CASSLTISTDTQYF	-	TRBV5-1	TRBJ2-3	-
TGCGCCAGCAGCTTGGACGGGGGGGATGAAAAACTGTTTTTT	CASSLDGGDEKLFF	-	TRBV5-1	TRBJ1-4	-
TGTGCCACCAGCAGAGTCCCCTCAGGGCGCTCCTATGGCTACACCTTC	CATSRVPSGRSYGYTF	-	TRBV15	TRBJ1-2	-
TGTGCCATCAACAGGGATGGTAGTGAAGCTTTCTTT	CAINRDGSEAFF	-	TRBV10-3	TRBJ1-1	-
TGCGCCAGCAGCCAAGATCGTCTCGGGGGGGCCTGGGAGCAGTACTTC	CASSQDRLGGAWEQYF	TRBD2	TRBV4-3	TRBJ2-7	-
TGTGCCAGCAGCTTAGTTCGCCTCGGGATCGCTGAAGCTTTCTTT	CASSLVRLGIAEAFF	-	TRBV5-5	TRBJ1-1	-
TGTGCCACTCTGGGGACTGGTGGTTACGAGCAGTACTTC	CATLGTGGYEQYF	-	TRBV28	TRBJ2-7	-
TGTGCCAGCAGCCTGCGGTACGAGCAGTACTTC	CASSLRYEQYF	-	TRBV11-2	TRBJ2-7	-
TGTGCCAGCAGCCCGGAGAGAACAACCTCGCGGGGCTACACCTTC	CASSPERTTSRGYTF	-	TRBV7-8	TRBJ1-2	-
TGTGCCAGCTCACCACCGGTAGCGAAGATCAATGAAAAACTGTTTTTT	CASSPPVAKINEKLFF	-	TRBV18	TRBJ1-4	-
TGTGCCAGCAGTACTCTAGCGAACACCGGGGAGCTGTTTTTT	CASSTLANTGELFF	-	TRBV11-3	TRBJ2-2	-
TGTGCCAGCTCCTCTAGCGGGAGGGATCAAGAGACCCAGTACTTC	CASSSSGRDQETQYF	TRBD2	TRBV28	TRBJ2-5	-
TGTGCCAGCAGTTACGGGGGGGCCGAACGACCCCAGCATTTT	CASSYGGAERPQHF	-	TRBV6-5	TRBJ1-5	-
TGTGCCAGCAGCTTAATGACCATGGAGTCGCAGTTCTTC	CASSLMTMESQFF	-	TRBV7-9	TRBJ2-1	-
TGTGCCAGCGGCCAGGGGGCTACTACGCCACAGTACTTC	CASGQGATTPQYF	TRBD1	TRBV12-3/TRBV12-4	TRBJ2-7	few
TGTGCCACCAGCCCCGGGACTAGGCCTGGCAATGAGCAGTTCTTC	CATSPGTRPGNEQFF	TRBD2	TRBV24-1	TRBJ2-1	-
TGCGCCAGCAGCCAAGATGGAACTAGCGGGGGATTCTCCTACGAGCAGTACTTC	CASSQDGTSGGFSYEQYF	TRBD2	TRBV4-1	TRBJ2-7	-
TGTGCCAGCAGCTCCCGACTAGCGGGTGGAACAGATACGCAGTATTTT	CASSSRLAGGTDTQYF	TRBD2	TRBV13	TRBJ2-3	-
TGTGCCAGCAGAAACACAGGGTCTGAAGCTTTCTTT	CASRNTGSEAFF	-	TRBV7-9	TRBJ1-1	-
TGTGCCAGCAGTGAAGCGTTCGCGGGAGGGCCGACAGATACGCAGTATTTT	CASSEAFAGGPTDTQYF	TRBD2	TRBV6-1	TRBJ2-3	-
TGTGCCAGCAGTTTTAGCGGGATCTCCTACAATGAGCAGTTCTTC	CASSFSGISYNEQFF	TRBD2	TRBV6-4	TRBJ2-1	-
TGTGCCATCAGCGGACAGGGGTTAAACCTACACGAGCAGTACTTC	CAISGQGLNLHEQYF	TRBD1	TRBV10-3	TRBJ2-7	-
TGCAGCGGGGGACTACTCAATGAGCAGTTCTTC	CSGGLLNEQFF	TRBD2	TRBV29-1	TRBJ2-1	once
TGTGCCTGGAGTCTCCACCCAGGGGATACCTATAATTCACCCCTCCACTTT	CAWSLHPGDTYNSPLHF	-	TRBV30	TRBJ1-6	-
TGTGCCAGCAGCATGACCGGGACAGGGGGAAACAATGAGCAGTTCTTC	CASSMTGTGGNNEQFF	TRBD1	TRBV7-2	TRBJ2-1	-
TGTGCCAGCAGCTCCCCCTCCCTAGAGACCCAGTACTTC	CASSSPSLETQYF	-	TRBV7-9	TRBJ2-5	-
TGTGCCAGCAGCTTGGCGGCAGGGGACAACTATGGCTACACCTTC	CASSLAAGDNYGYTF	-	TRBV5-5	TRBJ1-2	-
TGTGCCAGCAGTTCAGCAGGGAACAGTGAAAAACTGTTTTTT	CASSSAGNSEKLFF	-	TRBV27	TRBJ1-4	-
TGTGCCTGGGGAAGACAACCCGCTGGCTACACCTTC	CAWGRQPAGYTF	-	TRBV30	TRBJ1-2	-
TGCGCCAGCAGCCCGGGGGAGTATGGCTACACCTTC	CASSPGEYGYTF	-	TRBV5-1	TRBJ1-2	many
TGTGCCAGCAGTTTGGGAGCGGGAGGGATCTACGAGCAGTACTTC	CASSLGAGGIYEQYF	TRBD2	TRBV28	TRBJ2-7	-
TGTGCCAGCAGCTTTGACAGGGGAACAGATACGCAGTATTTT	CASSFDRGTDTQYF	TRBD1	TRBV7-9	TRBJ2-3	few